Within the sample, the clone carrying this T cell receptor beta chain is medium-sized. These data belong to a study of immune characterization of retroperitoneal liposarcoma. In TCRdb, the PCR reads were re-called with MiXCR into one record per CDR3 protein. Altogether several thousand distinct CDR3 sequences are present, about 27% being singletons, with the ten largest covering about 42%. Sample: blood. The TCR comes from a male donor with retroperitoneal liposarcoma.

The CDR3 DNA reads TGTGCCAGCAGTCTAGCGGGAGGCCGCGGTGGTACGCAGTATTTT. It translates to CASSLAGGRGGTQYF. The chain combines TRBV6-1 with TRBJ2-3; TRBD2 matches 11 bases. The CDR3 is 15 residues long. Per the germline V gene, CDR1 is MNHNS and CDR2 is SASEGT. After removal of 5 bases from V and 8 bases from J, the junction contained 9 bases not matched to a gene.